This paragraph covers one TCR beta chain sequence. CDR1 and CDR2 from the germline V gene are SGHTA and FQGNSA. Losses at the gene ends were 5 bases for V and 4 bases for J; bases not matched to a gene: 6. There are 16 residues in the CDR3. Clones were sequenced by immunoSEQ multiplex PCR, and TCRdb holds only the in-frame ones, with some missing. This table has approximately 280,000 clones, around 87% appearing once. This specimen belongs to a study of blood T cell repertoires in COVID-19. Cohorts were assigned according to the clinical history that participants reported. The gene calls are TRBV7-2 and TRBJ2-7; TRBD2 aligns across 15 bases. Material: PBMCs or T cells enriched from blood (not recorded which). This clonotype was obtained from a woman aged 18-29 years with acute COVID-19. The CDR3 protein is CASSRGLAGGLYEQYF. The DNA for the CDR3 is TGTGCCAGCAGCAGGGGACTAGCGGGAGGATTGTACGAGCAGTACTTC.